Listed here is a single T cell receptor beta chain. Germline assignment: CDR1 LNHDA and CDR2 SQIVND (reference sequence). J was trimmed by 0 bases and V by 4 bases; bases with no gene match: 6. The CDR3 has 18 amino acids. This sample was included in a study of T cells in tuberculosis. Notes on the study in general: T cells binding CD1B-GMM tetramer weakly possibly escaped the sort.

Thawed, overnight-rested PBMC were stained with GMM-loaded CD1B tetramer, viability dye and anti-CD3, then sorted. C32 glucose monomycolate from Rhodococcus equi was loaded onto the CD1B tetramers. PBMC for tetramer sorting were first depleted of CD14-expressing monocytes. This table comes from immunoSEQ multiplex PCR, and its TCRdb copy is limited to in-frame clones, with some not included. This table holds approximately 88,000 clones, roughly 93% found once. This TCR was recovered from an adult woman with latent tuberculosis. Specimen: CD1b-GMM tetramer-negative cells sorted from PBMCs. The rearrangement joins TRBV19 to TRBJ2-1; 13 bases agree with TRBD2. The CDR3 spells CASSTGLAGTGSYNEQFF. The CDR3 DNA is TGTGCCAGTAGTACGGGACTAGCGGGGACTGGCTCCTACAATGAGCAGTTCTTC.